The next 14 T cell receptor beta chains were all read from a single sample in a study of OX40 agonist ivuxolimab in advanced cancers. Some clones are missing from TCRdb's copy, which holds only in-frame ones; the method was immunoSEQ multiplex PCR. Here the sample spans some 62,000 clones, roughly 89% being singletons. The input for sequencing was CD4+ or CD8+ T cells sorted from blood, taken in a trial of the OX40 agonist ivuxolimab. The receptor set was obtained from an adult with an advanced solid tumor such as melanoma, head and neck, liver or kidney cancer.

The V call is TRBV11-1, the J call TRBJ1-1; D is uncertain. The germline V gene has CDR1 SGHAT and CDR2 FQDESV (reference sequence). This CDR3 comprises 15 residues. Trimming pared 2 bases from V and 1 base from J, leaving 11 bases between. The CDR3 DNA is TGTGCCAGCAGCTTAAAAACGGGTGGGAACACTGAAGCTTTCTTT. This encodes CASSLKTGGNTEAFF. The whole variable domain, filled in from reference TRBV11-1 and TRBJ1-1, reads EAEVAQSPRYKITEKSQAVAFWCDPISGHATLYWYRQILGQGPELLVQFQDESVVDDSQLPKDRFSAERLKGVDSTLKIQPAELGDSAMYLCASSLKTGGNTEAFFGQGTRLTVV.

The chain uses TRBV6-1 and TRBJ2-7; D is possibly TRBD1 or TRBD2 (6 bases each). Germline lookup yields CDR1 MNHNS and CDR2 SASEGT. The CDR3 sequence is 13 residues long. V lost 7 bases and J 4 bases, leaving 14 bases between the germline ends. The CDR3 loop is CASTRSGAYEQYF. CDR3 DNA: TGTGCCAGCACCCGATCGGGGGCTTACGAGCAGTACTTC.

V is TRBV15 and J is TRBJ2-1; D remains unclear. Germline-derived CDR1 and CDR2 are LNHNV and YYDKDF (reference sequence). CDR3 length equals 13 residues. V shed 1 base and J shed 9 bases, with 10 bases lying between them. DNA of the CDR3: TGTGCCACCAGCAGAGGGAATAGCCGTGAGCAGTTCTTC. It yields the protein CATSRGNSREQFF.

The rearrangement joins TRBV15 to TRBJ2-7, with 8 positions matching TRBD2. The ends lost 0 bases at V and 3 bases at J; junction bases unmatched: 4. This CDR3 contains 15 residues. The germline CDR1 and CDR2 sequences are LNHNV and YYDKDF (reference sequence). CDR3 sequence reads: CATSRDRGLVYEQYF. The DNA of the CDR3 is TGTGCCACCAGCAGAGATAGGGGACTAGTCTACGAGCAGTACTTC.

The genes are TRBV7-6 and TRBJ2-7; D not resolved. V was cut by 2 bases and J by 1 base, with 12 bases left in between. The germline CDR1 and CDR2 sequences are SGHVS and FNYEAQ. The CDR3 runs to 15 residues. CDR3 in DNA: TGTGCCAGCAGCTTATCCGACGACACTTCCTACGAGCAGTACTTC. This codes for CASSLSDDTSYEQYF. Based on the CDR3 plus reference TRBV7-6 and TRBJ2-7, the full variable domain is GAGVSQSPRYKVTKRGQDVALRCDPISGHVSLYWYRQALGQGPEFLTYFNYEAQQDKSGLPNDRFSAERPEGSISTLTIQRTEQRDSAMYRCASSLSDDTSYEQYFGPGTRLTVT.

This rearrangement joins TRBV9 to TRBJ2-7; D uncertain. V gave up 0 bases and J gave up 5 bases, with 9 bases separating them. This CDR3 has 13 residues. Germline assignment: CDR1 SGDLS and CDR2 YYNGEE. This CDR3 is CASSVAGTNEQYF. For the CDR3, the DNA is TGTGCCAGCAGCGTAGCTGGCACCAACGAGCAGTACTTC.

The V and J genes are TRBV5-1 and TRBJ2-5; the D gene could be TRBD1 or TRBD2 (5 bases each). Germline-derived CDR1 and CDR2 are SGHRS and YFSETQ. CDR3 length: 14 amino acids. V was trimmed by 0 bases and J by 4 bases, leaving 10 bases between them. The CDR3 reads CASSLVPGTETQYF. CDR3 nucleotides: TGCGCCAGCAGCTTGGTCCCAGGGACAGAGACCCAGTACTTC.

As for this clone: Other DNA sequences in the sample encode the same CDR3. V is TRBV5-8 and J is TRBJ1-1, with a tentative D call TRBD1 (5 bases). Deletions cut 0 bases from V and 5 bases from J, with 8 bases between. CDR3 length: 13 amino acids. Germline V gene data show CDR1 as SGHTS and CDR2 as YDEGEE. The CDR3 nucleotides read TGTGCCAGCAGCTTGGACCGGGGGACTGAAGCTTTCTTT. Translating gives CASSLDRGTEAFF.

A few counts support this clone. The V gene is TRBV14, the J gene TRBJ2-5; 8 nucleotides agree with TRBD2. V was pared by 2 bases and J by 5 bases, with 13 bases of the junction left unmatched. This CDR3 spans 17 amino acids. Looked up from germline, CDR1 is SGHDN and CDR2 is FVKESK. The CDR3 is CASSQQTGGTLRETQYF. The CDR3 DNA reads as TGTGCCAGCAGCCAACAAACGGGGGGGACCCTCAGGGAGACCCAGTACTTC.

The rearrangement uses TRBV2 and TRBJ1-3, with unresolved D. The CDR3 consists of 14 residues. Germline CDR1 is SNHLY and CDR2 is FYNNEI. Trimming cost V 5 bases and J 0 bases, with 8 bases left between them. CDR3 amino acids: CASSPQRSGNTIYF. Written as DNA, the CDR3 is TGTGCCAGCAGTCCACAGCGCTCTGGAAACACCATATATTTT. The whole variable domain, filled in from reference TRBV2 and TRBJ1-3, reads EPEVTQTPSHQVTQMGQEVILRCVPISNHLYFYWYRQILGQKVEFLVSFYNNEISEKSEIFDDQFSVERPDGSNFTLKIRSTKLEDSAMYFCASSPQRSGNTIYFGEGSWLTVV.

This chain links TRBV5-1 with TRBJ2-5; D gene ambiguous. V was pared by 4 bases and J by 5 bases, with 12 bases between. Looked up from germline, CDR1 is SGHRS and CDR2 is YFSETQ. The CDR3 is 13 amino acids. The CDR3 DNA follows: TGCGCCAGCAGCGGACCCCTTGGGGAGACCCAGTACTTC. Translated: CASSGPLGETQYF.

The rearrangement uses TRBV5-1 and TRBJ1-3; no clear D. This CDR3 has 15 residues. Trimming pared 4 bases from V and 1 base from J, leaving 12 bases between. Germline lookup yields CDR1 SGHRS and CDR2 YFSETQ. CDR3 residues: CASSVGSGSGNTIYF. CDR3 DNA sequence: TGCGCCAGCAGCGTGGGGTCCGGATCTGGAAACACCATATATTTT.

The chain joins TRBV5-1 to TRBJ2-1; a possible D gene is TRBD2 (6 bases). This CDR3 comprises 13 residues. Trimming removed 1 base at V and 8 bases at J, with 10 bases between. Germline CDR1 is SGHRS and CDR2 is YFSETQ. The CDR3 region is CASSLPRLDEQFF. CDR3 sequence (DNA): TGCGCCAGCAGCTTGCCGAGACTAGATGAGCAGTTCTTC.

The chain employs TRBV5-4 and TRBJ2-1; possibly TRBD2 for D (8 bases). Germline assignment: CDR1 SGHNT and CDR2 YYREEE (reference sequence). This CDR3 has 18 amino acids. Trimming shortened V by 0 bases and J by 6 bases, and 22 bases separated the two germline ends. The CDR3, as DNA: TGTGCCAGCAGCTTGGGAGGGGGCCGCGGACTAGCTAGCAATGAGCAGTTCTTC. Protein: CASSLGGGRGLASNEQFF.